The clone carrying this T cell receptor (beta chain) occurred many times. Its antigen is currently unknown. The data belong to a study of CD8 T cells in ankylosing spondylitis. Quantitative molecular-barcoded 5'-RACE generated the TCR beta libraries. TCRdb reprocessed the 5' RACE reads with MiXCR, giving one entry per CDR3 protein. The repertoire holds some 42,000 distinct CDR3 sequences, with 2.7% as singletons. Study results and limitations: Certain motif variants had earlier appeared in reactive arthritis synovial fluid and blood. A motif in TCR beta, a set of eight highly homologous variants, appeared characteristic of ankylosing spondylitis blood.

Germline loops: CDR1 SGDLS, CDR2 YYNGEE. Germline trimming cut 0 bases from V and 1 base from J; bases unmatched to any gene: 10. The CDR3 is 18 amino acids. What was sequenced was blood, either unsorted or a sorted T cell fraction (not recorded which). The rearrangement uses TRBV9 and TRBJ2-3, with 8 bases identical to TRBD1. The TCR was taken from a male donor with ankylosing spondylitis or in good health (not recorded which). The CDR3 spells CASSVADRGTTRTDTQYF. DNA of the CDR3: TGTGCCAGCAGCGTAGCTGACAGGGGAACTACTCGCACAGATACGCAGTATTTT.